This is a list of T cell receptor beta chains from one sample in a study of blood T cell repertoires in COVID-19. Method: immunoSEQ multiplex PCR; TCRdb's copy keeps in-frame clones and lacks some. Of some 59,000 clones in the sample, about four fifths were seen once. Sequencing input: peripheral blood. Receptors were obtained from a woman aged 55-69 years with acute or convalescent COVID-19. CDR3s leave out the opening cysteine and the closing phenylalanine or tryptophan. Only part of the rows carry a size: once, few, many, or a class if the clone is expanded.

v_gene: TRBV5-8
abundance: once
j_gene: TRBJ2-1
CDR3aa: ASSSRLAGPNNEQF

v_gene: TRBV9
abundance: .
j_gene: TRBJ2-1
CDR3aa: ASSVEAGAYNEQF

v_gene: TRBV27
abundance: .
j_gene: TRBJ2-1
CDR3aa: ASTPSSGGANEQF

v_gene: TRBV5-1
abundance: .
j_gene: TRBJ1-1
CDR3aa: ASSSRQGATEAF

v_gene: TRBV3-1/TRBV3-2
abundance: .
j_gene: TRBJ2-5
CDR3aa: ASSRDRQETQY

v_gene: TRBV28
abundance: .
j_gene: TRBJ1-2
CDR3aa: ASSPGLRYGYT

v_gene: TRBV6-1
abundance: .
j_gene: TRBJ1-2
CDR3aa: ASSELGTVRMNYGYT

v_gene: TRBV5-6
abundance: .
j_gene: TRBJ2-5
CDR3aa: ASSLGARGETQY

v_gene: TRBV6-5
abundance: few
j_gene: TRBJ2-1
CDR3aa: ASIPLAGGQNEQF

v_gene: TRBV19
abundance: .
j_gene: TRBJ1-4
CDR3aa: ASSIMGQGGEKLF

v_gene: TRBV5-4
abundance: .
j_gene: TRBJ2-1
CDR3aa: ASSFSRGRSF